The 15 T cell receptor beta chains listed next were all sequenced from one sample in a study of spatial heterogeneity in lung cancer. Time point meaning: sample taken at primary tumor resection. Unsorted samples of tumor, nontumor lung or frozen PBMC had their whole RNA sequenced. TCRdb fed the 5' RACE reads into MiXCR, producing one record per CDR3 protein. The repertoire includes around 11,000 distinct CDR3 sequences, 6.3% of them detected once, and under 30% sits in the top ten. The starting material was PBMCs, obtained at surgery. These TCRs come from a male donor with early-stage non-small cell lung cancer.

A note on this clonotype: For a library built for alpha chains, this beta chain is a stray read; little rests on its size. The chain combines TRBV7-2 with TRBJ2-3; D possibly corresponds to TRBD2 (5 bases). Trimming left V 0 bases short and J 0 bases short, with 7 bases between. The CDR3 is 15 amino acids. The germline V gene encodes CDR1 SGHTA and CDR2 FQGNSA. The CDR3 here is CASSLAGVSTDTQYF. DNA of the CDR3: TGTGCCAGCAGCTTAGCGGGAGTGAGCACAGATACGCAGTATTTT.

This clonotype was found many times. This beta chain is a stray read from a library made for alpha chains; its abundance is not meaningful. The chain combines TRBV24-1 with TRBJ2-1; tentatively, D is TRBD1 (7 bases). CDR3 size: 14 residues. Per the germline V gene, CDR1 is KGHDR and CDR2 is SFDVKD. The V end was cut by 7 bases, the J end by 1 base, with 10 bases between. CDR3 DNA sequence: TGTGCCACCAGCCAGGGGGGATCCTACAATGAGCAGTTCTTC. Protein: CATSQGGSYNEQFF.

This clonotype is termed medium-sized. The library was built for alpha chains, so this beta chain is an off-target read and its size means little. This chain links TRBV9 with TRBJ2-1, with a possible D match to TRBD2 (5 bases). This CDR3 comprises 16 residues. Germline-derived CDR1 and CDR2 are SGDLS and YYNGEE. The V gene lost 0 bases and the J gene lost 8 bases, with 18 bases spanning the gap. The CDR3 bases are TGTGCCAGCAGCGTAGGTCTGGGGAGAGGTTTAGATGAGCAGTTCTTC. It encodes CASSVGLGRGLDEQFF. Full variable domain (outside the CDR3, taken from reference TRBV9 and TRBJ2-1): DSGVTQTPKHLITATGQRVTLRCSPRSGDLSVYWYQQSLDQGLQFLIQYYNGEERAKGNILERFSAQQFPDLHSELNLSSLELGDSALYFCASSVGLGRGLDEQFFGPGTRLTVL.

This clonotype was observed many times. In a library made to pick up alpha chains, this beta chain is a stray read with a size that means little. The chain has TRBV10-1 and TRBJ2-5; possibly TRBD1 or TRBD2 for D (5 bases each). The germline gives CDR1 WNHNN, CDR2 SYGVQD (reference sequence). The CDR3 loop spans 13 amino acids. Trimming pared 2 bases from V and 5 bases from J, leaving 9 bases between. CDR3 sequence: CASSEPGRETQYF. DNA for the CDR3: TGCGCCAGCAGTGAGCCGGGACGGGAGACCCAGTACTTC.

This clonotype qualifies as medium-sized. This beta chain represents an off-target read in a library built for alpha chains; its size is of limited meaning. The gene calls are TRBV9 and TRBJ2-5; D is undetermined. The V end lost 0 bases, the J end lost 7 bases, and 13 bases lay between the germline ends. Germline values: CDR1 SGDLS, CDR2 YYNGEE. The CDR3 length is 14 residues. The CDR3 sequence is CASSVEQRVGTQYF. The CDR3 nucleotides read TGTGCCAGCAGCGTAGAGCAGCGTGTGGGGACCCAGTACTTC.

This clonotype was seen at least ten times. The size of this beta chain means little, since it is a stray read in a library made for alpha chains. CDR3 sequence (DNA): TGTGCCAGCAGTGACCCGAGGACAGGCCAAGAGACCCAGTACTTC. This translates into CASSDPRTGQETQYF. This chain links TRBV25-1 with TRBJ2-5; 7 nucleotides line up with TRBD1. V shed 3 bases, J shed 1 base, and the junction held 5 bases outside the gene matches. The CDR3 consists of 15 residues. The germline V gene encodes CDR1 MGHDK and CDR2 SYGVNS. The variable domain in full, completed from reference TRBV25-1 and TRBJ2-5, reads EADIYQTPRYLVIGTGKKITLECSQTMGHDKMYWYQQDPGMELHLIHYSYGVNSTEKGDLSSESTVSRIRTEHFPLTLESARPSHTSQYLCASSDPRTGQETQYFGPGTRLLVL.

In this sample, this clonotype turned up many times. This beta chain slipped into a library made for alpha chains as a stray read, so its size is not meaningful. This sequence joins TRBV3-1 and TRBJ1-2; D is possibly TRBD1 (6 bases). In germline, CDR1 is LGHDT, CDR2 YNNKEL (reference sequence). V gave up 7 bases and J gave up 4 bases, with 16 bases separating them. This CDR3 comprises 14 residues. The CDR3 reads CASKSQGTSYGYTF. In DNA form, the CDR3 reads TGTGCCAGCAAATCACAGGGAACGTCCTATGGCTACACCTTC.

This clonotype occurred many times. As an off-target read in a library built for alpha chains, this beta chain has a frequency of little significance. The chain joins TRBV27 to TRBJ2-5, with TRBD2 as a possible D gene (6 bases). CDR3 length equals 14 residues. V lost 3 bases and J 0 bases, leaving 8 bases between the germline ends. CDR1 and CDR2 (germline): MNHEY, SMNVEV (reference sequence). CDR3 amino acids: CASSFWGDQETQYF. The CDR3 region has the DNA TGTGCCAGCAGTTTCTGGGGGGACCAAGAGACCCAGTACTTC.

This clonotype was picked up many times. Being off target in a library aimed at alpha chains, this beta chain has a size of little meaning. The DNA for the CDR3 is TGCAGCGTTGGCAGGGCCCCGGCTAACTATGGCTACACCTTC. Amino acids: CSVGRAPANYGYTF. The chain employs TRBV29-1 and TRBJ1-2; possibly TRBD1 for D (5 bases). This CDR3 region has 14 residues. V was cut by 4 bases and J by 0 bases, with 12 bases left in between. Germline-derived CDR1 and CDR2 are SQVTM and ANQGSEA.

This clonotype is deemed medium-sized (0.01 to 0.1%). The size of this beta chain means little, since it is a stray read in a library made for alpha chains. The V and J genes are TRBV19 and TRBJ1-5, with 7 bases aligning to TRBD1. V shed 4 bases, J shed 2 bases, and the junction held 11 bases outside the gene matches. CDR3 length: 17 residues. Germline lookup yields CDR1 LNHDA and CDR2 SQIVND (reference sequence). The CDR3 bases are TGTGCCAGTAGTACTCGGACAGGTTTACAGGGCAATCAGCCCCAGCATTTT. This encodes CASSTRTGLQGNQPQHF.

About this clonotype itself: This beta chain is off target for a library built for alpha chains, so its abundance means little. The V and J genes are TRBV7-2 and TRBJ2-2, with no clear D. Germline loops: CDR1 SGHTA, CDR2 FQGNSA. The ends were cut back, 8 bases at V and 2 bases at J, with 9 bases in the middle. The CDR3 is made up of 13 amino acids. CDR3 region: CASLPANTGELFF. The CDR3 coding sequence is TGTGCCAGCCTTCCTGCTAACACCGGGGAGCTGTTTTTT.

There are many counts of this clonotype. In a library made to pick up alpha chains, this beta chain is a stray read with a size that means little. The gene calls are TRBV27 and TRBJ2-7; 7 bases fit TRBD2. The germline V gene encodes CDR1 MNHEY and CDR2 SMNVEV (reference sequence). The CDR3 sequence is 15 residues long. The trim removed 0 bases at V and 3 bases at J, leaving 5 bases unmatched. The CDR3 DNA sequence: TGTGCCAGCAGTTTATCGGGAGGGGCATACTACGAGCAGTACTTC. It yields the protein CASSLSGGAYYEQYF.

As concerns this clonotype: Within a library made for alpha chains, this beta chain is off target, and its count is uninformative. The gene calls are TRBV10-3 and TRBJ2-1, with 10 bases lining up with TRBD2. The CDR3 sequence is 15 residues long. With V trimmed by 6 bases and J by 4 bases, 6 bases remained unmatched. Germline loops: CDR1 ENHRY, CDR2 SYGVKD. DNA for the CDR3: TGTGCCATCAGGGTAGCGGGGGGACCATACAATGAGCAGTTCTTC. Translating gives CAIRVAGGPYNEQFF.

In the case of this clonotype: This beta chain represents an off-target read in a library built for alpha chains; its size is of limited meaning. The rearrangement uses TRBV20-1 and TRBJ2-1; D remains unclear. Germline loops: CDR1 DFQATT, CDR2 SNEGSKA (reference sequence). Between the trimmed V and J ends, which lost 0 bases and 0 bases, there was a span of 9 bases. The CDR3 contains 15 residues. CDR3 DNA: TGCAGTGCTAGAGAAGGGCTGAGCTCCTACAATGAGCAGTTCTTC. It yields the protein CSAREGLSSYNEQFF.

There are many counts of this clonotype. With the library built for alpha chains, this beta chain is off target and its frequency is not meaningful. V gene TRBV20-1 combines with J gene TRBJ2-1; perhaps TRBD2 as D (6 bases). With 1 base removed from V and 3 bases from J, the gap between germline ends came to 10 bases. Germline V gives CDR1 DFQATT, CDR2 SNEGSKA (reference sequence). The CDR3 is 14 residues long. The CDR3 DNA sequence: TGCAGTGCTAGAGGGGGGGTAGGCTACAATGAGCAGTTCTTC. It codes for CSARGGVGYNEQFF.